This T cell receptor (beta chain) came from a study of blood T cell repertoires in COVID-19. Germline lookup yields CDR1 SGHAT and CDR2 FQNNGV. V was trimmed by 7 bases and J by 5 bases, leaving 8 bases between them. The CDR3 spans 12 residues. Per the original methods: Estimates of nucleated cell counts were drawn from the amplification of reference gene primers. Measured with immunoSEQ multiplex PCR; TCRdb has only the in-frame clones, and not every one. V and J calls and clone size are those listed in that table; D and trimming were worked out from the DNA. This table has about 220,000 clones, 82% appearing once. Patients from Seattle were sampled longitudinally, starting during active infection.

Input material: peripheral blood. V gene TRBV11-2 combines with J gene TRBJ2-2; D not resolved. This sequence originates from an elderly woman with COVID-19, enrolled during active disease. The CDR3 region has the DNA TGTGCCAGCACCATCCCAACCGGGGAGCTGTTTTTT. It is translated as CASTIPTGELFF.